This entry describes one TCR beta chain. Its cognate antigen is unknown. Per germline, CDR1 SGHRS and CDR2 YFSETQ. V lost 0 bases and J 8 bases, leaving 15 bases between the germline ends. The CDR3 consists of 15 residues. Clones were sequenced by immunoSEQ multiplex PCR, and TCRdb holds only the in-frame ones, with some missing. The table shows about 12,000 clones, with approximately 79% occurring only once. This record comes from a study of chemoradiotherapy in HPV16-positive cancers. General study results and limits: Candidate HPV-specific clones and E7-related TCR motifs grew in tumor during treatment. In HPV16-positive patients, HPV-responsive T-cell expansion tracked better recurrence-free survival.

This sample was obtained from a patient who underwent chemoradiotherapy. The sequence was collected from a human donor with HPV-associated anogenital cancer. The genes are TRBV5-1 and TRBJ2-4; perhaps TRBD1 as D (5 bases). CDR3: CASSLAHRQTDIQYF. The DNA of the CDR3 is TGCGCCAGCAGCTTGGCCCATCGACAGACCGACATTCAGTACTTC.